The 21 T cell receptor beta chains below were found in one sample sequenced in a study of regulatory T cells in long-lasting Graves disease. With iRepertoire HTBI primers and Arm-PCR of CDR3 regions, TCR beta libraries were built. TCRdb independently ran MiXCR on the multiplex PCR reads; one entry per CDR3 protein. The repertoire holds about 470,000 distinct CDR3 sequences, with about a fifth as singletons. As for time point: persistent/refractory GD, antithyroid drugs over 5 years with positive TRAb. Isolated PBMC RNA provided the starting material for the TCR library. This material consisted of peripheral blood mononuclear cells (PBMCs), taken when the disease was refractory, from a patient treated with antithyroid drugs. The receptors originated from a female donor with Graves disease.

This clonotype appeared a few times. In nucleotides, the CDR3 is TGTGCCGTGCCGTTGCTTAGCAGGTCCTACGAGCAGTACTTC. Encoded protein: CAVPLLSRSYEQYF. The chain uses TRBV6-1 and TRBJ2-7; the D is unclear. Looked up from germline, CDR1 is MNHNS and CDR2 is SASEGT. The CDR3 consists of 14 residues. Deletions cut 11 bases from V and 1 base from J, with 18 bases between.

This chain joins TRBV25-1 and TRBJ2-7; D is uncertain. V was clipped by 2 bases and J by 5 bases, with 4 bases between them. CDR3 length equals 11 residues. Germline CDR1 reads MGHDK; CDR2 reads SYGVNS. The CDR3 region has the DNA TGTGCCAGCAGTGAAAGTGACGAGCAGTACTTC. This gives the protein CASSESDEQYF.

Note on this clonotype: This sequence may be a read error, since a much larger clone differs from it by one base. This chain links TRBV6-2 or TRBV6-3 with TRBJ2-7; 11 bases are a match to TRBD2. Germline CDR1 MNHEY, CDR2 SVGEGT. This CDR3 is 13 amino acids long. In DNA, the CDR3 is TGTGCCAGCAGTACTAGCGGGAGCTACGAGCAGCACTTC. This sequence encodes CASSTSGSYEQHF.

The chain has TRBV7-8 and TRBJ1-1; D is ambiguous. Germline CDR1 and CDR2: SGHVS and FQNEAQ. With 7 bases removed from V and 2 bases from J, the gap between germline ends came to 26 bases. This CDR3 spans 18 amino acids. CDR3: CASTLSFPDNPLNTEAFF. The CDR3 bases are TGTGCCAGCACCCTCAGCTTCCCCGACAACCCTTTAAACACTGAAGCTTTCTTT. Variable domain in full (rest from reference TRBV7-8 and TRBJ1-1): GAGVSQSPRYKVAKRGQDVALRCDPISGHVSLFWYQQALGQGPEFLTYFQNEAQLDKSGLPSDRFFAERPEGSVSTLKIQRTQQEDSAVYLCASTLSFPDNPLNTEAFFGQGTRLTVV.

This clonotype was seen only a few times. The V call is TRBV19, the J call TRBJ2-6; 7 bases are a match to TRBD2. This CDR3 has 18 amino acids. The trim removed 3 bases at V and 0 bases at J, leaving 8 bases unmatched. Germline lookup yields CDR1 LNHDA and CDR2 SQIVND (reference sequence). CDR3 sequence (DNA): TGTGCCAGTAGTATGAGCGGGACGGGAAGCTCTGGGGCCAACGTCCTGACTTTC. Protein sequence: CASSMSGTGSSGANVLTF.

This clonotype was observed a handful of times. V and J are TRBV10-2 and TRBJ1-2, with 8 nucleotides matching TRBD1. CDR1 WSHSY and CDR2 SAAADI come from the germline V gene. V shed 7 bases and J 5 bases; nucleotides not matched to a gene: 9. The CDR3 runs 14 residues. CDR3 protein: CASTGQGFSYGYTF. CDR3 DNA: TGCGCCAGCACCGGACAGGGATTCTCGTATGGCTACACCTTC.

V usage is TRBV4-2 and J usage is TRBJ1-2; 7 positions agree with TRBD1. Germline values: CDR1 LGHNA, CDR2 YNFKEQ. This CDR3 spans 13 amino acids. The trim removed 3 bases at V and 6 bases at J, leaving 4 bases unmatched. The CDR3 sequence is CASSQADRNGYTF. The CDR3 DNA is TGTGCCAGCAGCCAGGCGGACAGGAATGGCTACACCTTC.

This clonotype was counted between two and nine times. The V call is TRBV20-1, the J call TRBJ2-7; D might be TRBD1 (5 bases). Trimming cost V 6 bases and J 3 bases, with 18 bases left between them. Per the germline V gene, CDR1 is DFQATT and CDR2 is SNEGSKA (reference sequence). The CDR3 length is 14 residues. CDR3 in amino acids: CSAPDDRSYYEQYF. The CDR3 nucleotides read TGCAGTGCCCCCGATGACAGATCTTACTACGAGCAGTACTTC.

The chain links TRBV19 to TRBJ2-5, with 13 bases lining up with TRBD2. Germline CDR1 LNHDA, CDR2 SQIVND (reference sequence). V lost 6 bases and J lost 4; bases outside the gene matches: 5. This CDR3 is built from 15 residues. The chain's CDR3 is CASRTSGGAAETQYF. The CDR3 DNA sequence: TGTGCCAGTAGAACTAGCGGGGGGGCCGCAGAGACCCAGTACTTC. The full variable domain, rest sourced from reference TRBV19 and TRBJ2-5, is DGGITQSPKYLFRKEGQNVTLSCEQNLNHDAMYWYRQDPGQGLRLIYYSQIVNDFQKGDIAEGYSVSREKKESFPLTVTSAQKNPTAFYLCASRTSGGAAETQYFGPGTRLLVL.

Many counts were recorded for this clonotype. This sequence joins TRBV28 and TRBJ2-7, with 8 bases fitting TRBD1. Per the germline V gene, CDR1 is MDHEN and CDR2 is SYDVKM. This CDR3 is 14 amino acids long. V was pared by 10 bases and J by 0 bases, with 8 bases of the junction left unmatched. CDR3 protein: CATKGQASSYEQYF. The CDR3, as DNA: TGTGCCACTAAGGGACAGGCCTCCTCCTACGAGCAGTACTTC.

This clonotype was picked up a small number of times. The chain has TRBV4-3 and TRBJ2-7, with 9 bases lining up with TRBD1. V shed 1 base and J 7 bases; nucleotides not matched to a gene: 8. Germline V gives CDR1 LGHNA, CDR2 YSLEER. The CDR3 is 15 residues long. The CDR3 region has the DNA TGCGCCAGCAGCCAAGCCATACAGGGGGCGCCTGAGCAGTACTTC. Translated: CASSQAIQGAPEQYF.

In its sample, this clonotype was seen many times. This chain joins TRBV29-1 and TRBJ1-2; TRBD1 aligns across 11 bases. Trimming cost V 7 bases and J 7 bases; bases outside gene matches: 5. Germline CDR1 reads SQVTM; CDR2 reads ANQGSEA. The CDR3 runs 12 residues. Written as DNA, the CDR3 is TGCAGCGGAACCGGGACAGGGGGTGGCTACACCTTC. This translates into CSGTGTGGGYTF.

The chain joins TRBV12-5 to TRBJ1-5, with 8 bases that match TRBD1. V lost 6 bases, J lost 3 bases, and 7 bases stayed unmatched. Germline CDR1 is LGHNT and CDR2 is FRNRAP. The CDR3 runs 15 residues. Here the CDR3 reads CASGPGQAHNQPQHF. DNA for the CDR3: TGTGCTAGTGGCCCGGGACAGGCCCACAATCAGCCCCAGCATTTT.

This clonotype was picked up a small number of times. This chain joins TRBV27 and TRBJ1-1; the D is unclear. Germline V gives CDR1 MNHEY, CDR2 SMNVEV (reference sequence). This CDR3 comprises 17 residues. V was shortened by 2 bases and J by 1 base, with 17 bases between the two germline ends. The CDR3 region has the DNA TGTGCCAGCAGTTTACGGGGTTCCATACCCTCGAACACTGAAGCTTTCTTT. This sequence encodes CASSLRGSIPSNTEAFF.

The chain employs TRBV25-1 and TRBJ2-7, with TRBD1 identical over 7 bases. The germline V gene has CDR1 MGHDK and CDR2 SYGVNS. CDR3 length: 15 residues. The junction had 3 bases not matched to a gene; V was cut back by 1 base and J by 0 bases. The CDR3 DNA reads as TGTGCCAGCAGTGAATCGGACAGGAGCTCCTACGAGCAGTACTTC. It yields the protein CASSESDRSSYEQYF.

The J gene is TRBJ2-7, the V gene TRBV7-9; D is tentatively TRBD1 or TRBD2 (5 bases each). Germline CDR1 reads SEHNR; CDR2 reads FQNEAQ (reference sequence). There are 13 residues in the CDR3. Trimming cost V 5 bases and J 2 bases, with 10 bases left between them. CDR3 sequence reads: CASSRGVTYEQYF. The CDR3 DNA follows: TGTGCCAGCAGCCGAGGGGTGACCTACGAGCAGTACTTC.

The rearrangement uses TRBV3-1 and TRBJ2-6; perhaps TRBD1 as D (6 bases). This CDR3 region has 17 residues. Trimming removed 0 bases at V and 0 bases at J, with 9 bases between. In germline, CDR1 is LGHDT, CDR2 YNNKEL (reference sequence). Here the CDR3 DNA reads TGTGCCAGCAGCCAAGATCCCAGGGGCTCTGGGGCCAACGTCCTGACTTTC. As protein: CASSQDPRGSGANVLTF. Combining the CDR3 with reference TRBV3-1 and TRBJ2-6 gives the whole variable domain DTAVSQTPKYLVTQMGNDKSIKCEQNLGHDTMYWYKQDSKKFLKIMFSYNNKELIINETVPNRFSPKSPDKAHLNLHINSLELGDSAVYFCASSQDPRGSGANVLTFGAGSRLTVL.

On this clonotype: A much larger clone sits a single nucleotide away, making a read error possible. The V and J genes are TRBV6-2 or TRBV6-3 and TRBJ2-5; D not certain. Germline assignment: CDR1 MNHEY and CDR2 SVGEGT. The CDR3 extends over 15 amino acids. V was shortened by 2 bases and J by 7 bases, with 17 bases between the two germline ends. The CDR3 here is CASSYLGSTLGTQYF. The CDR3 DNA reads TGTGCCAGCAGTTACCTTGGCAGCACCCTTGGGACCCAGTACTTC.

This sequence joins TRBV5-6 and TRBJ2-5, with no clear D. The CDR3 spans 14 residues. Germline loops: CDR1 SGHDT, CDR2 YYEEEE. V was shortened by 3 bases and J by 5 bases, with 14 bases between the two germline ends. CDR3 sequence (DNA): TGTGCCAGCAGCTCACCTCGGGTTGAGGAGACCCAGTACTTC. Translated, it gives CASSSPRVEETQYF.

This clonotype was found many times. This chain links TRBV28 with TRBJ1-1, with a weak D call TRBD1 (5 bases). The V end was cut by 3 bases, the J end by 2 bases, with 13 bases between. The CDR3 consists of 15 residues. Looked up from germline, CDR1 is MDHEN and CDR2 is SYDVKM. In nucleotides, the CDR3 is TGTGCCAGCAGTTTGGGATCGACAGCTAACACTGAAGCTTTCTTT. Translation: CASSLGSTANTEAFF.

V usage is TRBV7-9 and J usage is TRBJ2-2; D not resolved. V was trimmed by 6 bases and J by 3 bases, leaving 14 bases between them. Looked up from germline, CDR1 is SEHNR and CDR2 is FQNEAQ (reference sequence). The CDR3 runs to 15 residues. For the CDR3, the DNA is TGTGCCAGCAGTATAGTGTCTAGTTACACCGGGGAGCTGTTTTTT. Amino acids: CASSIVSSYTGELFF.